Each of the 22 T cell receptor beta chains below was sequenced from the same sample in a study of T cell responses to AZD1222 COVID-19 vaccine (dated by TCRdb to about 2021). The time point label on this specimen signifies: about 28 days (+/-7) after the second vaccine dose. The receptor library was made with the immunoSEQ multiplex PCR assay. TCRdb limited this immuneACCESS table to in-frame rearrangements with V and J called. A share of clones is missing; checked studies link under half to unresolved V genes, and the rest is unexplained. This sample comprises about 100,000 clones, 87% of them detected only once. The biggest ten clones account for roughly 2.5% of the sample. The sequencing here drew on peripheral blood, taken 28 days after the second AZD1222 dose. These receptors were taken from an adult who received the AZD1222 COVID-19 vaccine.

V and J are TRBV5-6 and TRBJ1-2, with D unclear. CDR1 SGHDT and CDR2 YYEEEE come from the germline V gene. V gave up 0 bases and J gave up 4 bases, with 4 bases separating them. CDR3 length: 12 amino acids. This CDR3 reads CASSLVAYGYTF. The CDR3 bases are TGTGCCAGCAGCTTGGTAGCCTATGGCTACACCTTC. Based on the CDR3 plus reference TRBV5-6 and TRBJ1-2, the full variable domain is DAGVTQSPTHLIKTRGQQVTLRCSPKSGHDTVSWYQQALGQGPQFIFQYYEEEERQRGNFPDRFSGHQFPNYSSELNVNALLLGDSALYLCASSLVAYGYTFGSGTRLTVV.

J is TRBJ2-3 and V is TRBV9; tentative D call: TRBD2 (6 bases). The CDR3 is 16 residues long. Trimming stripped 2 bases from V and 1 base from J, with 14 bases between. Germline V gene lookup returns CDR1 SGDLS and CDR2 YYNGEE. The CDR3 loop reads CASSVSSSGGTDTQYF. In nucleotides, the CDR3 is TGTGCCAGCAGCGTGTCCAGTAGCGGCGGCACAGATACGCAGTATTTT.

This clone was detected only once. The chain recombines TRBV19 with TRBJ2-2; D is ambiguous. Trimming stripped 1 base from V and 5 bases from J, with 5 bases between. The CDR3 sequence is 13 residues long. Germline values: CDR1 LNHDA, CDR2 SQIVND (reference sequence). The CDR3, as DNA: TGTGCCAGTAGTATAGTCGATACCGGGGAGCTGTTTTTT. Its translation is CASSIVDTGELFF.

The chain carries TRBV19 and TRBJ2-2; D is unresolved. The CDR3 has 17 amino acids. V was trimmed by 2 bases and J by 4 bases, leaving 17 bases between them. Germline V gene sequence: CDR1 LNHDA, CDR2 SQIVND (reference sequence). The CDR3 sequence is CASSIPPVRLITGELFF. The CDR3 nucleotides are TGTGCCAGTAGTATACCACCGGTTCGACTGATCACCGGGGAGCTGTTTTTT.

V gene TRBV18 combines with J gene TRBJ2-7; 11 bases are a match to TRBD1. Germline V lookup: CDR1 KGHSH, CDR2 LQKENI. The CDR3 covers 15 residues. Germline trimming cut 3 bases from V and 6 bases from J; bases unmatched to any gene: 7. The CDR3 loop reads CASSPGQGDLSEQYF. The CDR3 region has the DNA TGTGCCAGCTCACCGGGACAGGGGGATCTTAGCGAGCAGTACTTC. The full variable domain, rest sourced from reference TRBV18 and TRBJ2-7, is NAGVMQNPRHLVRRRGQEARLRCSPMKGHSHVYWYRQLPEEGLKFMVYLQKENIIDESGMPKERFSAEFPKEGPSILRIQQVVRGDSAAYFCASSPGQGDLSEQYFGPGTRLTVT.

This clone was found a few times. J is TRBJ2-1 and V is TRBV10-3; 10 bases match TRBD2. V shed 2 bases, J shed 2 bases, and the junction held 9 bases outside the gene matches. This CDR3 is built from 18 residues. Germline assignment: CDR1 ENHRY and CDR2 SYGVKD. The CDR3 reads CAISELAGESSAYNEQFF. Written as DNA, the CDR3 is TGTGCCATCAGTGAGCTAGCGGGAGAATCCTCCGCCTACAATGAGCAGTTCTTC.

The chain is built from TRBV30 and TRBJ1-2; tentative D call: TRBD1 (5 bases). The germline V gene encodes CDR1 GTSNPN and CDR2 SVGIG (reference sequence). There are 13 residues in the CDR3. Trimming took off 2 bases at V and 4 bases at J, with 11 bases between the two ends. In DNA form, the CDR3 reads TGTGCCTGGAGTCGGGCAGGGCCCTATGGCTACACCTTC. Encoded protein: CAWSRAGPYGYTF.

The rearrangement joins TRBV29-1 to TRBJ1-1; 7 positions match TRBD1. The CDR3 totals 12 residues. J lost 6 bases, V lost 4 bases, and 5 bases had no gene match. Germline CDR1 reads SQVTM; CDR2 reads ANQGSEA. CDR3: CSVGQGNSEAFF. CDR3 nucleotide sequence: TGCAGCGTTGGACAGGGAAATTCTGAAGCTTTCTTT.

This clone was seen just once. This sequence joins TRBV11-3 and TRBJ2-2, with 9 bases that match TRBD2. This CDR3 is built from 18 residues. Per germline, CDR1 SGHNT and CDR2 YENEEA. V trimming: 1 base; J trimming: 4 bases; junction bases outside the gene matches: 10. CDR3 nucleotides: TGTGCCAGCAGCTTAGCCGCCGGGACTAGCTTGGGCACCGGGGAGCTGTTTTTT. Translated: CASSLAAGTSLGTGELFF. Based on the CDR3 plus reference TRBV11-3 and TRBJ2-2, the full variable domain is EAGVVQSPRYKIIEKKQPVAFWCNPISGHNTLYWYLQNLGQGPELLIRYENEEAVDDSQLPKDRFSAERLKGVDSTLKIQPAELGDSAVYLCASSLAAGTSLGTGELFFGEGSRLTVL.

The sample holds a few counts of this clone. This chain links TRBV2 with TRBJ2-1, with TRBD1 as a possible D gene (5 bases). V was pared by 4 bases and J by 4 bases, with 14 bases between. Germline V CDR1 and CDR2: SNHLY, FYNNEI. This CDR3 has 15 amino acids. CDR3 region: CASSVRAGQYNEQFF. The CDR3 nucleotides read TGTGCCAGCAGTGTAAGAGCAGGGCAATACAATGAGCAGTTCTTC. Complete variable domain (other parts from reference TRBV2 and TRBJ2-1): EPEVTQTPSHQVTQMGQEVILRCVPISNHLYFYWYRQILGQKVEFLVSFYNNEISEKSEIFDDQFSVERPDGSNFTLKIRSTKLEDSAMYFCASSVRAGQYNEQFFGPGTRLTVL.

The chain couples TRBV3-1 (or the pseudogene TRBV3-2) to TRBJ1-2; 8 bases agree with TRBD1. Germline assignment: CDR1 LGHDT and CDR2 YNNKEL (reference sequence). The CDR3 contains 16 residues. Losses at the gene ends were 0 bases for V and 8 bases for J; bases not matched to a gene: 11. The CDR3 bases are TGTGCCAGCAGCCAAGAGTCCGACAGGGGCCGTGGGGGCTACACCTTC. Its protein is CASSQESDRGRGGYTF.

This chain uses TRBV18 with TRBJ1-5, with a possible D match to TRBD1 (6 bases). The CDR3 sequence is 13 residues long. Germline V gives CDR1 KGHSH, CDR2 LQKENI. V gave up 5 bases and J gave up 1 base, with 6 bases separating them. The CDR3 loop reads CASSGQSNQPQHF. CDR3 coding DNA: TGTGCCAGCTCAGGACAGAGCAATCAGCCCCAGCATTTT.

This chain links TRBV12-3 or TRBV12-4 with TRBJ2-7; unclear D gene. V lost 1 base, J lost 6 bases, and 7 bases lay in between. CDR3 length: 12 residues. For the CDR3, the DNA is TGTGCCAGCAGTTTAGGATGGTCCGAGCAGTACTTC. Amino acid sequence: CASSLGWSEQYF.

V usage is TRBV29-1 and J usage is TRBJ2-2, with 7 bases fitting TRBD2. The V segment lost 6 bases and the J segment 0 bases; nucleotides outside the gene matches: 7. Looked up from germline, CDR1 is SQVTM and CDR2 is ANQGSEA. The CDR3 extends over 15 amino acids. The CDR3 coding sequence is TGCAGCGTCGGTAGCGGGCCCTCGAACACCGGGGAGCTGTTTTTT. As protein: CSVGSGPSNTGELFF.

The chain employs TRBV7-3 and TRBJ2-1; 11 bases fit TRBD2. The CDR3 consists of 17 residues. Germline V gene lookup returns CDR1 SGHTA and CDR2 FQGTGA. Trimming removed 0 bases from V and 7 bases from J; junction bases left unmatched: 8. The CDR3 bases are TGTGCCAGCAGCTTAACGGGTAGCGGGAGGGCGACTAATGAGCAGTTCTTC. Amino acids: CASSLTGSGRATNEQFF.

V gene TRBV5-1 combines with J gene TRBJ2-2; 7 bases agree with TRBD2. The CDR3 runs 16 residues. In germline, CDR1 is SGHRS, CDR2 YFSETQ. Losses at the gene ends were 0 bases for V and 1 base for J; bases not matched to a gene: 3. This CDR3 reads CASSLAVAGNTGELFF. In DNA, the CDR3 is TGCGCCAGCAGCTTGGCGGTAGCGGGGAACACCGGGGAGCTGTTTTTT. The entire variable domain, with the rest obtained from reference TRBV5-1 and TRBJ2-2, is as follows: KAGVTQTPRYLIKTRGQQVTLSCSPISGHRSVSWYQQTPGQGLQFLFEYFSETQRNKGNFPGRFSGRQFSNSRSEMNVSTLELGDSALYLCASSLAVAGNTGELFFGEGSRLTVL.

V gene TRBV14 combines with J gene TRBJ2-6; tentatively, D is TRBD1 (7 bases). CDR1 SGHDN and CDR2 FVKESK come from the germline V gene. V lost 4 bases and J lost 0, with 25 bases in between. This CDR3 region has 21 residues. CDR3 residues: CASSPLNGGPGGSSGANVLTF. The CDR3 DNA follows: TGTGCCAGCAGCCCTTTAAATGGGGGGCCAGGGGGAAGCTCTGGGGCCAACGTCCTGACTTTC.

V usage is TRBV5-1 and J usage is TRBJ2-1, with TRBD2 matching 11 bases. Germline V lookup: CDR1 SGHRS, CDR2 YFSETQ. Trimming cost V 2 bases and J 5 bases; bases outside gene matches: 9. CDR3 size: 17 residues. The CDR3 coding sequence is TGCGCCAGCAGCTTCGTTTCGACTAGCGGGATCCACAATGAGCAGTTCTTC. Residues: CASSFVSTSGIHNEQFF. Filled out from reference TRBV5-1 and TRBJ2-1, the complete variable domain reads KAGVTQTPRYLIKTRGQQVTLSCSPISGHRSVSWYQQTPGQGLQFLFEYFSETQRNKGNFPGRFSGRQFSNSRSEMNVSTLELGDSALYLCASSFVSTSGIHNEQFFGPGTRLTVL.

The rearrangement joins TRBV6-2 or TRBV6-3 to TRBJ1-2, with TRBD1 as a possible D gene (6 bases). The V and J ends lost 2 bases and 6 bases respectively, with 16 bases between them. The length of the CDR3 is 15 residues. Germline lookup yields CDR1 MNHEY and CDR2 SVGEGT. The CDR3 nucleotides are TGTGCCAGCAGTTACCTTACGCGGGGGCCGGATGGCTACACCTTC. The encoded protein is CASSYLTRGPDGYTF.

The rearrangement uses TRBV24-1 and TRBJ2-1; a possible D gene is TRBD2 (5 bases). There are 15 residues in the CDR3. Looked up from germline, CDR1 is KGHDR and CDR2 is SFDVKD. Trimming took 4 bases from V and 6 from J, leaving 15 bases between them. Here the CDR3 DNA reads TGTGCCACCAGTGAGCGGCAAAAGCGGATCAATGAGCAGTTCTTC. It encodes CATSERQKRINEQFF.

This clone was counted between two and nine times. This chain uses TRBV5-4 with TRBJ2-1; 8 bases are shared with TRBD2. Germline values: CDR1 SGHNT, CDR2 YYREEE (reference sequence). V was pared by 0 bases and J by 0 bases, with 8 bases of the junction left unmatched. The CDR3 contains 18 residues. This CDR3 is CASSLGLGSGASYNEQFF. The CDR3 DNA is TGTGCCAGCAGCTTGGGTCTTGGTAGCGGGGCCTCCTACAATGAGCAGTTCTTC.

V usage is TRBV28 and J usage is TRBJ1-2; D might be TRBD1 (6 bases). In germline, CDR1 is MDHEN, CDR2 SYDVKM. The germline V and J ends were trimmed by 3 bases and 8 bases, with 7 bases remaining between them. CDR3 length: 11 amino acids. The CDR3 region has the DNA TGTGCCAGCAGTTTTCAGGGGGGCTACACCTTC. Translation gives CASSFQGGYTF.